This T cell receptor (beta chain) was observed in a study of T cell responses to AZD1222 COVID-19 vaccine. As for the study in general: Combined were second doses at about 4 or about 12 weeks. Overall study results and limits: Rises in breadth and depth of Spike-specific TCRs came after two AZD1222 doses.

A note on this clone: What it recognizes is unknown.

Assay: immunoSEQ multiplex PCR; the TCRdb copy retains only in-frame clones and omits some. Among some 190,000 clones listed, roughly nine tenths were seen once. The sample here was peripheral blood, taken on day 0 of AZD1222 vaccination. This receptor was taken from an adult in good health.

The DNA of the CDR3 is TGTGCCAGCAGCTTGGAGTACACAGATACGCAGTATTTT. Amino acids: CASSLEYTDTQYF. The chain uses TRBV11-2 and TRBJ2-3, with D uncertain. This CDR3 region has 13 residues. From germline, CDR1 is SGHAT and CDR2 FQNNGV. V gave up 3 bases and J gave up 2 bases, with 6 bases separating them.